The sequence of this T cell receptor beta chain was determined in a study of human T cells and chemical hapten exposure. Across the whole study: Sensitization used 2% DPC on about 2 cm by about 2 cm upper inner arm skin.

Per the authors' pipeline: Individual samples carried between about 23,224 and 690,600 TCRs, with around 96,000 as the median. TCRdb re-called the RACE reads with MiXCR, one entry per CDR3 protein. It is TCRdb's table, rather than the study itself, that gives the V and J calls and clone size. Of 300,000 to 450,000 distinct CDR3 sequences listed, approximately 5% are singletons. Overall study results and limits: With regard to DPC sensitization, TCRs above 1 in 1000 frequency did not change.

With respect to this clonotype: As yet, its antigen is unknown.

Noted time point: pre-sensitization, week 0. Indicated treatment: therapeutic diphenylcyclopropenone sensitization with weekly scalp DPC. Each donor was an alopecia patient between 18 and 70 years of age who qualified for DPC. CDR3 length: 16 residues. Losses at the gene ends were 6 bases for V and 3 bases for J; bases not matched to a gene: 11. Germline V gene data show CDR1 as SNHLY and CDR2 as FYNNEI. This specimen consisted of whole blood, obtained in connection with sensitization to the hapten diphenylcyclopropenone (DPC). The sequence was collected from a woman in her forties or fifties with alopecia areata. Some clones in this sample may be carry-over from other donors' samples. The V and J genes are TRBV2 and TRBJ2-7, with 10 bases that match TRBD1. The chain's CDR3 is CASRGWTGGIDYEQYF. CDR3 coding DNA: TGTGCCAGCAGGGGGTGGACAGGGGGGATAGACTACGAGCAGTACTTC.